This T cell receptor beta chain appears in the sequencing data of a study of T cell responses to AZD1222 COVID-19 vaccine. The CDR3 has 14 amino acids. CDR1 is MNHEY and CDR2 is SVGAGI in the germline V gene. V lost 6 bases, J lost 4 bases, and 15 bases lay in between. Note on this clone: Its antigen is not identified.

TCRdb's copy holds only in-frame clones and misses some; the assay was immunoSEQ multiplex PCR. The sample lists 150,000 to 200,000 clones; around 92% were seen once. Study conclusions and caveats: Seropositive AZD1222 recipients at baseline numbered only five or six. An increase in Spike-specific TCR breadth and depth was observed after two AZD1222 doses. Spike-wide coverage was observed for vaccine-associated CD4 TCRs, with dominant responses at 160-218 and 743-854. The study sampled repertoires only after the peak T cell response.

This receptor was obtained from an adult in good health. The chain couples TRBV6-5 to TRBJ1-1; D possibly corresponds to TRBD1 (6 bases). This material consisted of peripheral blood, taken on day 0 of AZD1222 vaccination. CDR3 region: CASSRQAVSTEAFF. The CDR3 DNA sequence: TGTGCCAGCAGCCGACAGGCAGTTTCCACTGAAGCTTTCTTT.